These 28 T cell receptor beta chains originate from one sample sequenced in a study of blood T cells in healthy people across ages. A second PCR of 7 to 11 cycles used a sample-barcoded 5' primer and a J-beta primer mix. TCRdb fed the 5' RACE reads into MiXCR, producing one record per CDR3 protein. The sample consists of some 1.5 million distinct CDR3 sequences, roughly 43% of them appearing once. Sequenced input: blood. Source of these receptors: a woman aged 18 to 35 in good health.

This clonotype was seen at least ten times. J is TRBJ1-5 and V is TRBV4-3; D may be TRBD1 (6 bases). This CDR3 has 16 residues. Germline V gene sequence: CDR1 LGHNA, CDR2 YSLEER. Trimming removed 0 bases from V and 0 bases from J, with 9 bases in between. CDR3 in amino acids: CASSQERTDSNQPQHF. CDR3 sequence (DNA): TGCGCCAGCAGCCAAGAAAGGACAGATAGCAATCAGCCCCAGCATTTT.

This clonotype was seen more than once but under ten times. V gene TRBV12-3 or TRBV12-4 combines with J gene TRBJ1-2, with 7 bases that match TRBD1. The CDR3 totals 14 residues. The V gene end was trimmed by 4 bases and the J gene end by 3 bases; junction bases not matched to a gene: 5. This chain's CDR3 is CASSSGQAHYGYTF. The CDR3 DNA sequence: TGTGCCAGCAGTTCCGGACAGGCCCACTATGGCTACACCTTC.

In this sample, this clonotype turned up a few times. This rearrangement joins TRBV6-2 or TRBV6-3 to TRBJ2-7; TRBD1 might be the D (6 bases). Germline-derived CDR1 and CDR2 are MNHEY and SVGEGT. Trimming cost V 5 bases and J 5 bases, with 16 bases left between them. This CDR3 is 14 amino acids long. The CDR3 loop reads CASSVEGETHEQYF. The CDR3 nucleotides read TGTGCCAGCAGTGTAGAGGGGGAGACCCACGAGCAGTACTTC.

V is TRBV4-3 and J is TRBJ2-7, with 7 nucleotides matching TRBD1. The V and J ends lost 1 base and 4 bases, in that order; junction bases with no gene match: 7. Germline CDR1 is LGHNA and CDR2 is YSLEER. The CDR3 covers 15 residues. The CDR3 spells CASSQGRTGVYEQYF. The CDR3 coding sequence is TGCGCCAGCAGCCAAGGGCGGACAGGTGTTTACGAGCAGTACTTC.

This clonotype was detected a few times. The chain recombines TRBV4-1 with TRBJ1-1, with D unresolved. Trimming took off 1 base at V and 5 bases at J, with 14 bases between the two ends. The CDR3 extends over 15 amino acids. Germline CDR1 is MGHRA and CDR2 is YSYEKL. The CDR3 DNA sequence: TGCGCCAGCAGCCAAGGGGGAGCGCCCAAGACTGAAGCTTTCTTT. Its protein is CASSQGGAPKTEAFF.

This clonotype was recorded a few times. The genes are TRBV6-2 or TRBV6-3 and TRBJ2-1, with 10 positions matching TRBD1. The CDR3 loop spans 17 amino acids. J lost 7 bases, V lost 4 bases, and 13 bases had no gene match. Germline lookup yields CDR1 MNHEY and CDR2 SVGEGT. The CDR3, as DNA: TGTGCCAGCAGTTCCGACAGGGGGCAGCATAATCAGAATGAGCAGTTCTTC. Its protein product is CASSSDRGQHNQNEQFF.

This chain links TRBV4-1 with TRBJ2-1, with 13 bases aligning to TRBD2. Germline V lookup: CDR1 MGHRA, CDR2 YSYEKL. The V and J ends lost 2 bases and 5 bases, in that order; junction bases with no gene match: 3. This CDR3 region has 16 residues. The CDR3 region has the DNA TGCGCCAGCAGCCAAAAGACTAGCGGGGGGAACAATGAGCAGTTCTTC. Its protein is CASSQKTSGGNNEQFF.

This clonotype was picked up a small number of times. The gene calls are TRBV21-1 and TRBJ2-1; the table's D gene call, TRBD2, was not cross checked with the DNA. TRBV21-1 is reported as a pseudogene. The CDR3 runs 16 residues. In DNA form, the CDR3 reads TGTGCCAGCAGCACCTGGACGACTAGCGGGGCCAATGAGCAGTTCTTC. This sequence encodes CASSTWTTSGANEQFF.

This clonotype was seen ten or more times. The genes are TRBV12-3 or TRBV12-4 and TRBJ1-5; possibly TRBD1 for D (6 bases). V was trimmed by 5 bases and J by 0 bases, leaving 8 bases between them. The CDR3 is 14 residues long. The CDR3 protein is CASSTQGSNQPQHF. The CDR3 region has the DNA TGTGCCAGCAGTACACAGGGTAGCAATCAGCCCCAGCATTTT.

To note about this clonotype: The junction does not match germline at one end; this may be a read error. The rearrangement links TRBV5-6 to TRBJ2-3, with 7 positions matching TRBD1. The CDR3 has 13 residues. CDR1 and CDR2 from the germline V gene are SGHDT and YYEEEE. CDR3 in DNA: TGTACCAGCAGTCAGGGGGGCACAGATACGCAGTATTTT. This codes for CTSSQGGTDTQYF.

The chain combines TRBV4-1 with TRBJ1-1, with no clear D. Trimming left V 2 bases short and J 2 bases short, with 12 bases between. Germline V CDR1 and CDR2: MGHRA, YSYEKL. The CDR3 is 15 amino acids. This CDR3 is CASSQRTILNTEAFF. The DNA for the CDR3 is TGCGCCAGCAGCCAACGGACCATACTTAACACTGAAGCTTTCTTT.

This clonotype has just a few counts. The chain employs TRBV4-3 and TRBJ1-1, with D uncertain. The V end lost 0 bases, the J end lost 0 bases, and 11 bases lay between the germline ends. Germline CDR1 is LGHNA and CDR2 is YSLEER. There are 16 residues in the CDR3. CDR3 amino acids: CASSQDLFPVNTEAFF. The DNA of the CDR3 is TGCGCCAGCAGCCAAGATCTGTTCCCAGTGAACACTGAAGCTTTCTTT.

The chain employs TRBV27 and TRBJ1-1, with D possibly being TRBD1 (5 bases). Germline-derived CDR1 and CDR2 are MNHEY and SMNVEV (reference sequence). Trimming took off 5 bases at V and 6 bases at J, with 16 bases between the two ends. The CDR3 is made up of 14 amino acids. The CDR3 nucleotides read TGTGCCAGCAGTCGAATCGGCCGGGGGGCTGAAGCTTTCTTT. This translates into CASSRIGRGAEAFF.

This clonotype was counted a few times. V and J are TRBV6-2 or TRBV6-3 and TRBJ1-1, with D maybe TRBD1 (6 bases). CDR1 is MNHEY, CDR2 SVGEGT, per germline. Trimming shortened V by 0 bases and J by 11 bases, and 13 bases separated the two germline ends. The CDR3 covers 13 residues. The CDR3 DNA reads TGTGCCAGCAGTTACTCGGGGCAGGGGCGCGCTTTCTTT. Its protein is CASSYSGQGRAFF.

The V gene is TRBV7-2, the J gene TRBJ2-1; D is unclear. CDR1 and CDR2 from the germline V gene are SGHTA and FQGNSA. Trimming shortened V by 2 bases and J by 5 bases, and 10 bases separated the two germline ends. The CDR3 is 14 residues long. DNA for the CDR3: TGTGCCAGCAGCTTATCGACCAGTGACAATGAGCAGTTCTTC. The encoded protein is CASSLSTSDNEQFF.

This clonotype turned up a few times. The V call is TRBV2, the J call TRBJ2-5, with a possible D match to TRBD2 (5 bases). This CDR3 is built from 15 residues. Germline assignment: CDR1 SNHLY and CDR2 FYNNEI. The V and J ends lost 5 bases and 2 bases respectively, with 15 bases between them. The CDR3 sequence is CASSTHSRTQETQYF. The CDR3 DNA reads TGTGCCAGCAGTACCCACTCTAGGACTCAAGAGACCCAGTACTTC. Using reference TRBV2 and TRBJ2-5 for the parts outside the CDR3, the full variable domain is EPEVTQTPSHQVTQMGQEVILRCVPISNHLYFYWYRQILGQKVEFLVSFYNNEISEKSEIFDDQFSVERPDGSNFTLKIRSTKLEDSAMYFCASSTHSRTQETQYFGPGTRLLVL.

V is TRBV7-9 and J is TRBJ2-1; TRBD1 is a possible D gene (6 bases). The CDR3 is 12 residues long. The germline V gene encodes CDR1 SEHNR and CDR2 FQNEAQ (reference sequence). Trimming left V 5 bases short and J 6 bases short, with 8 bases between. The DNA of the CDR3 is TGTGCCAGCAGCGGGACACCCAATGAGCAGTTCTTC. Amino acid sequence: CASSGTPNEQFF.

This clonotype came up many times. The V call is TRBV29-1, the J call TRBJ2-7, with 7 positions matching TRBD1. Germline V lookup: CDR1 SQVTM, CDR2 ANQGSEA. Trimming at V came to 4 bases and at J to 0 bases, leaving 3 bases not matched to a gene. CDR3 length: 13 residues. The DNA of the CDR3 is TGCAGCGTTGCAGGACAGGTCTCCTACGAGCAGTACTTC. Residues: CSVAGQVSYEQYF.

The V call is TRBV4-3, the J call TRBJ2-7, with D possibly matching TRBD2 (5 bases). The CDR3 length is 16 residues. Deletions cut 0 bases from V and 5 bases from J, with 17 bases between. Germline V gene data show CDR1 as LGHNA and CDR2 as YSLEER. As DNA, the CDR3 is TGCGCCAGCAGCCAAGATTCCAGTGGGTGGGGAGACGAGCAGTACTTC. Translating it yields CASSQDSSGWGDEQYF.

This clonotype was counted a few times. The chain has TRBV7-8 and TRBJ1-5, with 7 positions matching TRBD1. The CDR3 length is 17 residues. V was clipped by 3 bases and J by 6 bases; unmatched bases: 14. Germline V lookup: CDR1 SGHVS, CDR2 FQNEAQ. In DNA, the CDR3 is TGTGCCAGCAGCTTCCGGGCTCGACAGGGCTTGGGTCAGCCCCAGCATTTT. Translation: CASSFRARQGLGQPQHF.

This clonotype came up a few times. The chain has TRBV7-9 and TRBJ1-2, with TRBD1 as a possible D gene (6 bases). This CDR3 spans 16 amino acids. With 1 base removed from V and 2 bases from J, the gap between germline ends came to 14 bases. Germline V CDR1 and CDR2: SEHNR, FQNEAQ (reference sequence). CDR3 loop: CASSLELIGTNYGYTF. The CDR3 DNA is TGTGCCAGCAGCTTAGAATTAATTGGGACAAACTATGGCTACACCTTC. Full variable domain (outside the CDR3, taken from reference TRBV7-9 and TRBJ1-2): DTGVSQNPRHKITKRGQNVTFRCDPISEHNRLYWYRQTLGQGPEFLTYFQNEAQLEKSRLLSDRFSAERPKGSFSTLEIQRTEQGDSAMYLCASSLELIGTNYGYTFGSGTRLTVV.

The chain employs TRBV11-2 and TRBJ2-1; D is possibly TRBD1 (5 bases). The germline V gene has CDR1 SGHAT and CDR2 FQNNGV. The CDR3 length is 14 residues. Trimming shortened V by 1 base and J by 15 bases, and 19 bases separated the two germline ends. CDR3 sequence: CASSLVLRQGRRFF. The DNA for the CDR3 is TGTGCCAGCAGCTTAGTCCTTAGGCAGGGAAGGCGGTTCTTC. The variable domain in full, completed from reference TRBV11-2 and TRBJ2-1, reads EAGVAQSPRYKIIEKRQSVAFWCNPISGHATLYWYQQILGQGPKLLIQFQNNGVVDDSQLPKDRFSAERLKGVDSTLKIQPAKLEDSAVYLCASSLVLRQGRRFFGPGTRLTVL.

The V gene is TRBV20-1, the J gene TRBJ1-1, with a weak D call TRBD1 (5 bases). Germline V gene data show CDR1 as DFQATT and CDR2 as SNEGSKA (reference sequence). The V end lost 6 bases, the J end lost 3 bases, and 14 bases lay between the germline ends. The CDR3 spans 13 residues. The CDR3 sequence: CSARNWGDTEAFF. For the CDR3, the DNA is TGCAGTGCCCGAAATTGGGGGGACACTGAAGCTTTCTTT.

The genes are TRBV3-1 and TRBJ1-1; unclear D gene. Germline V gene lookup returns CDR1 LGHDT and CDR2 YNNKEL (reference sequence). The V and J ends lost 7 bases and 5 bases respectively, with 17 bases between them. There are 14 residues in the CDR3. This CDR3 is CASTLRLPGTEAFF. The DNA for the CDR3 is TGTGCCAGCACCCTAAGGCTCCCGGGGACTGAAGCTTTCTTT.

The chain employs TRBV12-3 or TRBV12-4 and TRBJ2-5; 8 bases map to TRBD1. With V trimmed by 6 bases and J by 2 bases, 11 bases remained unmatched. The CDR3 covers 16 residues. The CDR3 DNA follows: TGTGCCAGCAGGGCCAGACAGGGGAGCCAACAAGAGACCCAGTACTTC. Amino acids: CASRARQGSQQETQYF.

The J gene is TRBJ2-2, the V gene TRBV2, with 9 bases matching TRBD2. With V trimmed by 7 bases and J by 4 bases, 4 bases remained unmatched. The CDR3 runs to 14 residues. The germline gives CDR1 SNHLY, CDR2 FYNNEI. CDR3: CASILAGITGELFF. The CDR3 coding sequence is TGTGCCAGCATTCTAGCGGGGATCACCGGGGAGCTGTTTTTT.

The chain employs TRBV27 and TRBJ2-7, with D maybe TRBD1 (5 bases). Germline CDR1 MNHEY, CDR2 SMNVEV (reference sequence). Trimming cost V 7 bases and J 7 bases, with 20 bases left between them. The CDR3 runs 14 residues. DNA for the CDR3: TGTGCCAGCAAAGGGGCTGCTGGCTACAATGAGCAGTACTTC. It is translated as CASKGAAGYNEQYF.

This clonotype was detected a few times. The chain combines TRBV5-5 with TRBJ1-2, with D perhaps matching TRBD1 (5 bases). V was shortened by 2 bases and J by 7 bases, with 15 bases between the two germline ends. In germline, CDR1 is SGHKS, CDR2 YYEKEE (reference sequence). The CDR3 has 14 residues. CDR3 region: CASSLGPGTRGYTF. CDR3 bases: TGTGCCAGCAGCTTAGGGCCTGGGACGCGTGGCTACACCTTC.